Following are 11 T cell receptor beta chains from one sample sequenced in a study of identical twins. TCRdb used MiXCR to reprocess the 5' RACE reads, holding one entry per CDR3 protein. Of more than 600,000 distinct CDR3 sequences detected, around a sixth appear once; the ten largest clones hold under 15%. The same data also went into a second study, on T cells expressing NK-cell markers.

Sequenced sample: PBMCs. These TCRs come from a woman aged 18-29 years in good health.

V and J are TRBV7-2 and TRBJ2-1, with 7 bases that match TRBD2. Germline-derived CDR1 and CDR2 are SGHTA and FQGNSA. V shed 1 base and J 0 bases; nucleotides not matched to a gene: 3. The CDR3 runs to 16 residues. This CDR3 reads CASSLGVAGSYNEQFF. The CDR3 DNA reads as TGTGCCAGCAGCTTAGGGGTAGCGGGCTCCTACAATGAGCAGTTCTTC.

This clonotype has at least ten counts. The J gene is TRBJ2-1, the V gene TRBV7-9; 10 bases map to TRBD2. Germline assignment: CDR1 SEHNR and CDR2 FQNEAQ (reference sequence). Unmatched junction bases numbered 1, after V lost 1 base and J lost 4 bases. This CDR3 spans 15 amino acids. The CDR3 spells CASSLVLAGYNEQFF. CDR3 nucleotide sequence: TGTGCCAGCAGCTTAGTACTAGCGGGATACAATGAGCAGTTCTTC.

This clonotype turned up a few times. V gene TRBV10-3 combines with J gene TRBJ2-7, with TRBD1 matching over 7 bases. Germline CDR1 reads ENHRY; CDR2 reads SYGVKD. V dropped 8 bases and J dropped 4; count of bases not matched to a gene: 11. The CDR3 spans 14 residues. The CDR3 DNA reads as TGTGCCATCGGAAAGACAGGGACCGTATACGAGCAGTACTTC. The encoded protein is CAIGKTGTVYEQYF.

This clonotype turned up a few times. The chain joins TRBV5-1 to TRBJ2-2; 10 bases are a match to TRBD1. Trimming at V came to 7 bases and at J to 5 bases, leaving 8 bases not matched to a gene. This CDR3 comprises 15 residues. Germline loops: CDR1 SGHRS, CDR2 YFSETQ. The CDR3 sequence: CASLPGQGNTGELFF. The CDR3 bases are TGCGCCAGCCTCCCGGGACAGGGGAATACCGGGGAGCTGTTTTTT.

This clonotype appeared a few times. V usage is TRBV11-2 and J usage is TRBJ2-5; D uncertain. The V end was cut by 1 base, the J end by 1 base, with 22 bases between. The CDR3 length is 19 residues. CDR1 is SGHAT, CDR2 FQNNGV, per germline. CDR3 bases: TGTGCCAGCAGCTTAGTCGAAATATCCGCCCCCCCGGTCCAAGAGACCCAGTACTTC. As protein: CASSLVEISAPPVQETQYF.

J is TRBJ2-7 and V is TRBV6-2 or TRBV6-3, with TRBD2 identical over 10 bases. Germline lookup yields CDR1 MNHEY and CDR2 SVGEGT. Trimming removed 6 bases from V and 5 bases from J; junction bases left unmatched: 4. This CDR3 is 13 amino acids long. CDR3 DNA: TGTGCCAGCAGGCCTAGCGGGAGTAACGAGCAGTACTTC. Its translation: CASRPSGSNEQYF.

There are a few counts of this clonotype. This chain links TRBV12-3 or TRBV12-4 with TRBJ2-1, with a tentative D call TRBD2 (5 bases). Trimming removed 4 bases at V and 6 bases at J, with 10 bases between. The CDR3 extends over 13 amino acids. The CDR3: CASSSDGINEQFF. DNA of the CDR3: TGTGCCAGCAGTTCCGACGGGATCAATGAGCAGTTCTTC.

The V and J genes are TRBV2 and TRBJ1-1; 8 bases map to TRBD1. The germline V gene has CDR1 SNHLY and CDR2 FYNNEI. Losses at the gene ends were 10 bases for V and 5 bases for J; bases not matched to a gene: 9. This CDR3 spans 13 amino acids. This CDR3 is CAKRQGRDTEAFF. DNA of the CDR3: TGTGCCAAACGACAGGGGCGCGATACTGAAGCTTTCTTT. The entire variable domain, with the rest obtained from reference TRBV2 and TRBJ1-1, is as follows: EPEVTQTPSHQVTQMGQEVILRCVPISNHLYFYWYRQILGQKVEFLVSFYNNEISEKSEIFDDQFSVERPDGSNFTLKIRSTKLEDSAMYFCAKRQGRDTEAFFGQGTRLTVV.

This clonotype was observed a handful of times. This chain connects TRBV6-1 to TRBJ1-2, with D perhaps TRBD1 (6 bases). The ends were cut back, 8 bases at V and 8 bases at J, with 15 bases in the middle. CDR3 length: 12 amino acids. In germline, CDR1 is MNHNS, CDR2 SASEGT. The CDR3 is CASSLGAEGYTF. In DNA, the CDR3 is TGTGCCAGCTCCCTGGGGGCGGAGGGCTACACCTTC.

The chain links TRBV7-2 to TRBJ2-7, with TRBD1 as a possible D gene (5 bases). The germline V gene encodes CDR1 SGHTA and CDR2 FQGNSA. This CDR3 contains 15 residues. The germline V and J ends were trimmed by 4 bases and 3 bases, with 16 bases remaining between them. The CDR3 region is CASSYRLTEFYEQYF. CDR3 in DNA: TGTGCCAGCAGCTACCGCTTGACAGAGTTCTACGAGCAGTACTTC. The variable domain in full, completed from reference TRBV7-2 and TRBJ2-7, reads GAGVSQSPSNKVTEKGKDVELRCDPISGHTALYWYRQSLGQGLEFLIYFQGNSAPDKSGLPSDRFSAERTGGSVSTLTIQRTQQEDSAVYLCASSYRLTEFYEQYFGPGTRLTVT.

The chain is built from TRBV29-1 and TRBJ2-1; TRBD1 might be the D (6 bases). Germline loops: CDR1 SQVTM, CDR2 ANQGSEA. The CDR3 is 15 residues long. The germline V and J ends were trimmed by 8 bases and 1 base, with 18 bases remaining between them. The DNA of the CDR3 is TGCAGCCACTCGATGGGGGCAGGGTCCTACAATGAGCAGTTCTTC. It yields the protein CSHSMGAGSYNEQFF.